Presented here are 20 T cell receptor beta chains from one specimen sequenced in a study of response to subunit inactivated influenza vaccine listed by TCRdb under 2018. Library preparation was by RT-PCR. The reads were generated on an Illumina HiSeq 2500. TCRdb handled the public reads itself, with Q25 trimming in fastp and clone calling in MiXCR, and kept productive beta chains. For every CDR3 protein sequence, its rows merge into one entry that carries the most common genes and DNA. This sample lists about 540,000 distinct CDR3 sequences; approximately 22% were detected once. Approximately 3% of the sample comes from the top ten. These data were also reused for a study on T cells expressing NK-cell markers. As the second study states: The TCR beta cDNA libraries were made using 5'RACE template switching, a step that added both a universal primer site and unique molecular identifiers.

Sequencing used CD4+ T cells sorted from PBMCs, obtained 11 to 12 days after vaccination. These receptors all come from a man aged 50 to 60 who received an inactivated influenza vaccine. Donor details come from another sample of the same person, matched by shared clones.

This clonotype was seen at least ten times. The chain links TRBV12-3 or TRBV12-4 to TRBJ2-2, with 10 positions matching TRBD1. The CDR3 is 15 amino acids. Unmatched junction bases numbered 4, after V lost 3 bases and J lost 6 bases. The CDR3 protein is CASSLWTGGSGELFF. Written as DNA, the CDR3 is TGTGCCAGCAGTTTGTGGACAGGGGGGTCCGGGGAGCTGTTTTTT.

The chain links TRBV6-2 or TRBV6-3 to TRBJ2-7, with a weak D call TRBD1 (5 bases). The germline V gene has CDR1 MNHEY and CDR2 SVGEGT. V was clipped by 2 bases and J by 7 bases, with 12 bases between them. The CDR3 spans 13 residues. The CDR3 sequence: CASSYNGAREQYF. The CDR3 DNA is TGTGCCAGCAGTTACAATGGGGCAAGAGAGCAGTACTTC.

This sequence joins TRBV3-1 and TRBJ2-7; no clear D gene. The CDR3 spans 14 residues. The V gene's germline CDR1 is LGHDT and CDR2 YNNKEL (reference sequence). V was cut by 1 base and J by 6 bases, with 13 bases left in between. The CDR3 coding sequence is TGTGCCAGCAGCCAAGTGGGGTCGCGCGGCGAGCAGTACTTC. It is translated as CASSQVGSRGEQYF.

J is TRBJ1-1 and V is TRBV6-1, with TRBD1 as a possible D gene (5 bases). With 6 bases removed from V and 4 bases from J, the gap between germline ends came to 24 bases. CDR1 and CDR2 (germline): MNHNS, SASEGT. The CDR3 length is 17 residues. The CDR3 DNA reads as TGTGCCAGCAGCCTCGGGGGAGGGAGGTGGTTGAGCACTGAAGCTTTCTTT. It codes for CASSLGGGRWLSTEAFF.

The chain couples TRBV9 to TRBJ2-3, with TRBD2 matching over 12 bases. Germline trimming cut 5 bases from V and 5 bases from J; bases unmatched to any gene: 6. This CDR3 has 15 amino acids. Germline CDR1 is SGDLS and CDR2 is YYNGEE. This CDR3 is CASRTSGGRGDTQYF. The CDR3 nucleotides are TGTGCCAGCAGGACTAGCGGGGGACGGGGAGATACGCAGTATTTT.

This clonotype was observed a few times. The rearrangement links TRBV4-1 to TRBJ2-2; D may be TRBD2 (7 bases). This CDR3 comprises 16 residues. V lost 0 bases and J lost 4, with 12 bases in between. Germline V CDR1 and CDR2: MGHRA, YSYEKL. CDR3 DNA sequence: TGCGCCAGCAGCCAAGAGGGGGGGCGAGTCACCGGGGAGCTGTTTTTT. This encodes CASSQEGGRVTGELFF.

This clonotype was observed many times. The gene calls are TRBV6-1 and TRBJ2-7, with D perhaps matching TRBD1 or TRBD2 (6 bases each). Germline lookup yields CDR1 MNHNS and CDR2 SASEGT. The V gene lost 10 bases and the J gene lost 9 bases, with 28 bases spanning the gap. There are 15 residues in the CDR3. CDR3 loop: CATQGPGAGFLRQYF. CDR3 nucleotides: TGTGCCACCCAGGGTCCAGGGGCGGGATTCCTGCGGCAGTACTTC.

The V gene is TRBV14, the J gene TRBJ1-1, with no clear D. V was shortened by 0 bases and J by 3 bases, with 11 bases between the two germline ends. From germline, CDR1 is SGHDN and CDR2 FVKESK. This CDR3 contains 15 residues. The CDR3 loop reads CASSQETKGDTEAFF. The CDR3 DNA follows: TGTGCCAGCAGCCAAGAGACCAAAGGAGACACTGAAGCTTTCTTT.

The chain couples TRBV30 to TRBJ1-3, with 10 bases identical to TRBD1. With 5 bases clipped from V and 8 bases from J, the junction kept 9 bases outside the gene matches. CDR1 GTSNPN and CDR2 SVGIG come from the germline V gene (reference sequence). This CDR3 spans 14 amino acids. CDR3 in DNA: TGTGCCTGGGAGACAGGGGGCGCGTCGTACACCATATATTTT. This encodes CAWETGGASYTIYF.

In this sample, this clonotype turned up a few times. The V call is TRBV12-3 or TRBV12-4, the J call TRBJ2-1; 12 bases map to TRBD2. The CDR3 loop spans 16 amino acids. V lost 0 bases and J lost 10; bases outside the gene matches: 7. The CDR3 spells CASSLALAGGSMEQFF. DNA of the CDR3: TGTGCCAGCAGTTTAGCGCTAGCGGGGGGGTCTATGGAGCAGTTCTTC.

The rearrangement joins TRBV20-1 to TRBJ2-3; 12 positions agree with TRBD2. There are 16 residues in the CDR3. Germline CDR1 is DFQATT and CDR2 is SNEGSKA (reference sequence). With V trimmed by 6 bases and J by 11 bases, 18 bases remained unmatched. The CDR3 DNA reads TGCAGTGCGGAGGCTCCTCCGCGACTAGCGGGGGACGAGCAGTATTTT. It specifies CSAEAPPRLAGDEQYF.

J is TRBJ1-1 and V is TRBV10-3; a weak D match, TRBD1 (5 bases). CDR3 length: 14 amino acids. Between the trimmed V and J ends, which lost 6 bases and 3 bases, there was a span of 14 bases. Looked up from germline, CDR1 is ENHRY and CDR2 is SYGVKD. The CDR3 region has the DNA TGTGCCATCAGCGAGAGCGGGGGTCACACTGAAGCTTTCTTT. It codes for CAISESGGHTEAFF.

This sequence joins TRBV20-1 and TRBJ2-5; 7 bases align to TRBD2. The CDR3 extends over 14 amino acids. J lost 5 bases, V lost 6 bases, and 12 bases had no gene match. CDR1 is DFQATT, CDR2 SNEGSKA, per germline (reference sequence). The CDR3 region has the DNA TGCAGTGCATCGCCGGGAGGCAGGGCGGAGACCCAGTACTTC. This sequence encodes CSASPGGRAETQYF.

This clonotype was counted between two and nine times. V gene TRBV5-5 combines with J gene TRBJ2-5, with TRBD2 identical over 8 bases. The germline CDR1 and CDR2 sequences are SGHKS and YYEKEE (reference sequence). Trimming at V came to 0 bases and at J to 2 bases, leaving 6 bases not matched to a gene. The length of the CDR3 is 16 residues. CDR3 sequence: CASSLGQRGTQETQYF. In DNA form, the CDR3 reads TGTGCCAGCAGCTTGGGGCAGCGGGGGACACAAGAGACCCAGTACTTC.

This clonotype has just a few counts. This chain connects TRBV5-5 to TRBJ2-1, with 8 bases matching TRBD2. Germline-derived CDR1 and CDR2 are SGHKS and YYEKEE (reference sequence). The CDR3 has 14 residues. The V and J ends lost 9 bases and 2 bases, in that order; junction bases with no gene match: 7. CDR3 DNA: TGTGCCACCACGGGGGGGGGACCCTACAATGAGCAGTTCTTC. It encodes CATTGGGPYNEQFF.

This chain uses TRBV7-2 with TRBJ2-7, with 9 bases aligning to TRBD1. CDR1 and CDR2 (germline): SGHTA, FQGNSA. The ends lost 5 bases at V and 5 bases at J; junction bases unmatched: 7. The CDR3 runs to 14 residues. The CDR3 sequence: CASSPGTGSDEQYF. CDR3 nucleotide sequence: TGTGCCAGCAGCCCCGGGACAGGGTCAGACGAGCAGTACTTC.

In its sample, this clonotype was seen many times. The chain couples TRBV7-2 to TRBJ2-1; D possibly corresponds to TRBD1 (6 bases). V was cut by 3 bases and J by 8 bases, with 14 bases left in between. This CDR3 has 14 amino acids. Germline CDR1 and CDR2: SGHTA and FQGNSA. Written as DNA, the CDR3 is TGTGCCAGCAGCTTTTATTGGGGGCTGGATGAGCAGTTCTTC. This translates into CASSFYWGLDEQFF.

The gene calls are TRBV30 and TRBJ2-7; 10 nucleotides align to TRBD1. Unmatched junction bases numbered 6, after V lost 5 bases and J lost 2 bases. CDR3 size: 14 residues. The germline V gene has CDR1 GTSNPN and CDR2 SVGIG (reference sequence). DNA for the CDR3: TGTGCCTGGCGACAGGGGGCTCCGACCTACGAGCAGTACTTC. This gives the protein CAWRQGAPTYEQYF.

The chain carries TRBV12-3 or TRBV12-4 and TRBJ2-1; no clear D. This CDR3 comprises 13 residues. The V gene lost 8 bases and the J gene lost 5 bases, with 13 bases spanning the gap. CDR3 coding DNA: TGTGCCAGCTCTTCGATGGGCCACAATGAGCAGTTCTTC. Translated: CASSSMGHNEQFF.

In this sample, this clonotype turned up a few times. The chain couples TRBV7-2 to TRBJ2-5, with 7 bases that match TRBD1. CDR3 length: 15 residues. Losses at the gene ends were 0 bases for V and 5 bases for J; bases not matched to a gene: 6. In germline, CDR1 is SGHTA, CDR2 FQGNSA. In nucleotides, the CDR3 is TGTGCCAGCAGCTTAGCCCGACAGGGCAGGGAGACCCAGTACTTC. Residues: CASSLARQGRETQYF.